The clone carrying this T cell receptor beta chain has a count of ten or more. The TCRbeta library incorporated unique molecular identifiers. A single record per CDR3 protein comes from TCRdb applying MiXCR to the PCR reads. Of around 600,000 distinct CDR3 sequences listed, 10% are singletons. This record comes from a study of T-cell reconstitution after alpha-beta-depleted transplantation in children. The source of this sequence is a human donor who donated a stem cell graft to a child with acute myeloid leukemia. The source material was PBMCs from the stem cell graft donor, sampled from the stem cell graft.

The CDR3 DNA reads TGTGCCACCAGTGATTTTAAAGGGATCGGCGAGCAGTACTTC. This translates into CATSDFKGIGEQYF. The rearrangement joins TRBV24-1 to TRBJ2-7, with D unclear. Trimming stripped 1 base from V and 6 bases from J, with 12 bases between. The germline V gene encodes CDR1 KGHDR and CDR2 SFDVKD. This CDR3 spans 14 amino acids.